This entry features one TCR beta chain sequence. As yet, its antigen is unknown. The data were taken from a study of shared clonotypes between healthy human individuals. Overall study context: The plates for each donor numbered three CD4 naive, three CD4 memory, two CD8 naive and one CD8 memory. Overall study results and limits: A handful of donors shared roughly 5% of their naive CD4 clonotypes. Inspection by rarefaction showed sorted-subset sequencing to be incomplete despite large depth.

Every subset had its genomic DNA shared out evenly among several immunoSEQ plates. The method was immunoSEQ multiplex PCR; TCRdb's version includes in-frame clones alone and lacks a portion of them. The table includes about 2.4 million clones, approximately 93% detected once. The sample was naive CD4+ T cells from PBMCs. Subset reported: CD45RA+ positively selected. The source of this sequence is a man between 18 and 35 years old in good health. Some clones in this sample may be carry-over from other donors' samples.

The CDR3 sequence is CASSRTGLAGDTPYNEQFF. CDR3 DNA: TGCGCCAGCAGCAGGACAGGGCTAGCGGGAGATACTCCCTACAATGAGCAGTTCTTC. This rearrangement joins TRBV4-1 to TRBJ2-1, with 10 bases aligning to TRBD2. The germline gives CDR1 MGHRA, CDR2 YSYEKL. Trimming took 5 bases from V and 2 from J; bases not matched to a gene: 15. The length of the CDR3 is 19 residues.